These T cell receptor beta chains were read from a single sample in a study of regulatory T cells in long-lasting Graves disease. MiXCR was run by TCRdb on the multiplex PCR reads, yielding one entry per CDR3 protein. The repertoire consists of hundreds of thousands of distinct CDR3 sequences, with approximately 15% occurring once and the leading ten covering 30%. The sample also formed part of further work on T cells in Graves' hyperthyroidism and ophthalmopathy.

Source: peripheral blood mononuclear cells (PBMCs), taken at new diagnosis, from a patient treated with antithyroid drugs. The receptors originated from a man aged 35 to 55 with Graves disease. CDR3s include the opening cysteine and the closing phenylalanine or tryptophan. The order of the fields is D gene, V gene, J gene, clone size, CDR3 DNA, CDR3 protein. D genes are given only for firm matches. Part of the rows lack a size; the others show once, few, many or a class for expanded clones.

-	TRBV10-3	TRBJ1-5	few	TGTGCCACGGGGCCCCGCGCCGATCAGCCCCAGCATTTT	CATGPRADQPQHF
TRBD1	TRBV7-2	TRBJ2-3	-	TGTGCCAGCAGCTACACAGGGGGCGAGGATACGCAGTATTTT	CASSYTGGEDTQYF
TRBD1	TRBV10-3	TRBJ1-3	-	TGTGCCATCAGTGAGTCTGACAGGGTATCGAACACCATATATTTT	CAISESDRVSNTIYF
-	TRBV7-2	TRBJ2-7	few	TGTGCCAGCAGTCAATCCCATTACGAGCAGTACTTC	CASSQSHYEQYF
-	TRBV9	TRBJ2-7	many	TGTGCCAGCAGCGTAAGCGCAGGGGCCACCTACGAGCAGTACTTC	CASSVSAGATYEQYF
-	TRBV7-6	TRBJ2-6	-	TGTGCCAGCAGCTCGGGTCGGATCTCTGGGGCCAACGTCCTGACTTTC	CASSSGRISGANVLTF
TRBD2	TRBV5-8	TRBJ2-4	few	TGTGCCAGCAGCGGGACTACGGGATGGGGCATTCAGTACTTC	CASSGTTGWGIQYF
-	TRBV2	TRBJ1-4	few	TGTGCCAGCGGTCGAGGGCAGAGAGCGGAAAAACTGTTTTTT	CASGRGQRAEKLFF
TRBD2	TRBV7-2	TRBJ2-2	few	TGTGCCAGCGGCTTAGCGGGGGGGGAGCTGTTTTTT	CASGLAGGELFF
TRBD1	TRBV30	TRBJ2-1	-	TGTGCCTGGGGACAGGGGGGGAGTGAGCAGTTCTTC	CAWGQGGSEQFF
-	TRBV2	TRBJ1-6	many	TGTGCCAGCAGTGGACAGCCCAGCTCCTATAATTCACCCCTCCACTTT	CASSGQPSSYNSPLHF
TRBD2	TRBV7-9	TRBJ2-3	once	TGTGCCAGCAGCCCGGGGGCAGCGGGGGGTCCCATTAGCACAGATACGCAGTATTTT	CASSPGAAGGPISTDTQYF
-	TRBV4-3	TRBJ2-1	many	TGCGCCAGGGGATACAATGAGCAGTTCTTC	CARGYNEQFF
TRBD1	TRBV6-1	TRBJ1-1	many	TGTGCCAGCAGCTGGACAGGGGGTGAGACTGAAGCTTTCTTT	CASSWTGGETEAFF
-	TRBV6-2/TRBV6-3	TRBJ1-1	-	TGTGCCAGCAGTCACTCTGAGAACACTGAAGCTTTCTTT	CASSHSENTEAFF
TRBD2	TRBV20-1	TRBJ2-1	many	TGCAGTGCTAGAGACTTGGGAGCGGGGGGGTACAATGAGCAGTTCTTC	CSARDLGAGGYNEQFF
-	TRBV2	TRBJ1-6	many	TGTGCCAGCAGGCAGGGGAGTTCACCCCTCCACTTT	CASRQGSSPLHF
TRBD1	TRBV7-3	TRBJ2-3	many	TGTGCCAGCAGTTATACGGGACAGCAAGATACGCAGTATTTT	CASSYTGQQDTQYF
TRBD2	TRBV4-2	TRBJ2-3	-	TGTGCCAGCAGCCGAGAACTAGCGGGGGGCAGAGATACGCAGTATTTT	CASSRELAGGRDTQYF
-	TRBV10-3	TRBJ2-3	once	TGTGCCGGGGGGGGCAACACAGATACGCAGTATTTT	CAGGGNTDTQYF
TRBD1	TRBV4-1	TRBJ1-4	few	TGCGCCAGCAGCCCCCAAGGACAGGGCGCTGGGGAAAAACTGTTTTTT	CASSPQGQGAGEKLFF
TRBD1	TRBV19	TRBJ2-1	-	TGTGCCACTACACAGGGGCGGGCTTCCTACAATGAGCAGTTCTTC	CATTQGRASYNEQFF
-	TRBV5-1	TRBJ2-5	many	TGCGCCAGCAAGGGCATCCAGTACCAAGAGACCCAGTACTTC	CASKGIQYQETQYF
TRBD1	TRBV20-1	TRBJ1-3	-	TGCAGTGCTGGGGCGGGACAGCTTCGGAACACCATATATTTT	CSAGAGQLRNTIYF
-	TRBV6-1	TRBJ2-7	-	TGTGCCAGCAGTGAAGTCCCCACAGGTTATATTTTCTACGAGCAGTACTTC	CASSEVPTGYIFYEQYF
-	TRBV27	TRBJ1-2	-	TGTGCCAGCAGGGACGGCTATGGCTACACCTTC	CASRDGYGYTF